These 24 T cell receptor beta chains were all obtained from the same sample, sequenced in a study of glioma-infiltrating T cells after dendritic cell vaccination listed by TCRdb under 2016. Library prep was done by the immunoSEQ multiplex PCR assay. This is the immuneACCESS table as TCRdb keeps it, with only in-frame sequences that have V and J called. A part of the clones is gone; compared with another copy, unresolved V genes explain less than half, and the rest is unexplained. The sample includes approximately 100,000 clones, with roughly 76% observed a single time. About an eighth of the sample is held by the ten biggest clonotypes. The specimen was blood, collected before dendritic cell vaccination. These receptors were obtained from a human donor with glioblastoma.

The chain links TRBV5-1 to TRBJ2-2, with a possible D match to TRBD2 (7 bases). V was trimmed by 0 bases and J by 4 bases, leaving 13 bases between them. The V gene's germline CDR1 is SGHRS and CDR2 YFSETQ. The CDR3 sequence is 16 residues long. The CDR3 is CASSLEGGVLTGELFF. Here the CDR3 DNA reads TGCGCCAGCAGCTTGGAGGGGGGGGTGCTCACCGGGGAGCTGTTTTTT.

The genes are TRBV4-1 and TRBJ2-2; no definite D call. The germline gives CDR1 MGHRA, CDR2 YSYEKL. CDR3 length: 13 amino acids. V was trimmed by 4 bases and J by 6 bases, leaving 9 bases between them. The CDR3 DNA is TGCGCCAGCAGCCCGGTTTCCTCCGGGGAGCTGTTTTTT. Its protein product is CASSPVSSGELFF.

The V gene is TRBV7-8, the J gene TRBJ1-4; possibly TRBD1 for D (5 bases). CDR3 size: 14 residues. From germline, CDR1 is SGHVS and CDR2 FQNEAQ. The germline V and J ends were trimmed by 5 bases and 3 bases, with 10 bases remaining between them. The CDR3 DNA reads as TGTGCCAGCAGCCCCTACAGGTCTAATGAAAAACTGTTTTTT. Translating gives CASSPYRSNEKLFF.

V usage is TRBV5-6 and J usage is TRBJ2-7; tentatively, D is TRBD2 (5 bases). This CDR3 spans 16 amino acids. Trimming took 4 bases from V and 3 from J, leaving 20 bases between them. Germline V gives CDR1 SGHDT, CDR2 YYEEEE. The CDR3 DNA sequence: TGTGCCAGCAGCCGGTTGACCGGGGTCCTGAACTACGAGCAGTACTTC. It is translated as CASSRLTGVLNYEQYF.

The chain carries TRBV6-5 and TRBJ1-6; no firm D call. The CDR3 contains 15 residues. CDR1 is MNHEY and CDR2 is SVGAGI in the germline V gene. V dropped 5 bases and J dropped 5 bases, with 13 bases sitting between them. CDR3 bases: TGTGCCAGCAGTCGGGAGCAGACTAATAATTCACCCCTCCACTTT. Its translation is CASSREQTNNSPLHF.

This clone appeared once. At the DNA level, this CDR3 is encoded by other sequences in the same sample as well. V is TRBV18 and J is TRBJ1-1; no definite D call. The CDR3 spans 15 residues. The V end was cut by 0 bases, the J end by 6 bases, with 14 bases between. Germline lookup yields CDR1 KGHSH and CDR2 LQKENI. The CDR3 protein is CASSPPGSRGSEAFF. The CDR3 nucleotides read TGTGCCAGCTCACCACCGGGCAGCCGGGGATCTGAAGCTTTCTTT.

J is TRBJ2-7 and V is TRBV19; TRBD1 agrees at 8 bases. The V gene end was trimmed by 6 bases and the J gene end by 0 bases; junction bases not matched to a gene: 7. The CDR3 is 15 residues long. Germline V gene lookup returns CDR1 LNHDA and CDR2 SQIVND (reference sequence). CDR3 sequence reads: CASSPGQADSYEQYF. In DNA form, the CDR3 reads TGTGCCAGTAGCCCGGGACAGGCGGACTCCTACGAGCAGTACTTC.

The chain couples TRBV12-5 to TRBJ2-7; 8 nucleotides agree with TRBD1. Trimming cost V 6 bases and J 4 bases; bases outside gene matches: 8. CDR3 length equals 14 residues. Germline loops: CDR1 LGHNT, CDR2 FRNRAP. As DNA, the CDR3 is TGTGCTAGTGGCTCGGGGACAGGAGAATACGAGCAGTACTTC. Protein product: CASGSGTGEYEQYF. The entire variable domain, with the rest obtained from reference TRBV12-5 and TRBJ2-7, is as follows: DARVTQTPRHKVTEMGQEVTMRCQPILGHNTVFWYRQTMMQGLELLAYFRNRAPLDDSGMPKDRFSAEMPDATLATLKIQPSEPRDSAVYFCASGSGTGEYEQYFGPGTRLTVT.

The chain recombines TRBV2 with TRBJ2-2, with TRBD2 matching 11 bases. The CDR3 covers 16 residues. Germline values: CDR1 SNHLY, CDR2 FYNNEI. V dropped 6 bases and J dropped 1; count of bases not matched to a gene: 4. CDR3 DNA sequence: TGTGCCAGCAGAATTGGACTAGCGGGGAACACCGGGGAGCTGTTTTTT. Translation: CASRIGLAGNTGELFF.

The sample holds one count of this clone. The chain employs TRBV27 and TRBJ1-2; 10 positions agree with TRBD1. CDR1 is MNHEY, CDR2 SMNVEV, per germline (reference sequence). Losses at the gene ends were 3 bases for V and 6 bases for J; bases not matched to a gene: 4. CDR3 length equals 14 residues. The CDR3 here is CASSFSGTGDGYTF. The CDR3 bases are TGTGCCAGCAGTTTCTCCGGGACAGGGGATGGCTACACCTTC.

CDR3 sequence reads: CASSRQNTGIASNQPQHF. CDR3 DNA sequence: TGTGCCAGTAGTCGGCAAAACACAGGGATTGCGAGCAATCAGCCCCAGCATTTT. The gene calls are TRBV19 and TRBJ1-5, with D tentatively TRBD1 (6 bases). The CDR3 is 18 amino acids. The V end was cut by 5 bases, the J end by 1 base, with 21 bases between. CDR1 LNHDA and CDR2 SQIVND come from the germline V gene (reference sequence).

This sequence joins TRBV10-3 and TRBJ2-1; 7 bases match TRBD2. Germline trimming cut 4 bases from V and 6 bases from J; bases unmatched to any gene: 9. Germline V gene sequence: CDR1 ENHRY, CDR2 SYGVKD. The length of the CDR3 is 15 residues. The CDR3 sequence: CAISGWGGYCNEQFF. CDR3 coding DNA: TGTGCCATCAGTGGTTGGGGGGGGTATTGCAATGAGCAGTTCTTC.

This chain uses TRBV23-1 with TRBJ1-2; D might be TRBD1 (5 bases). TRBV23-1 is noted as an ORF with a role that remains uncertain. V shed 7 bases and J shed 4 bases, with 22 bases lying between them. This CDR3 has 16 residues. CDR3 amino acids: CASTTIGRVKGYGYTF. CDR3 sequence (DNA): TGCGCCAGCACCACAATCGGCAGGGTCAAGGGCTATGGCTACACCTTC.

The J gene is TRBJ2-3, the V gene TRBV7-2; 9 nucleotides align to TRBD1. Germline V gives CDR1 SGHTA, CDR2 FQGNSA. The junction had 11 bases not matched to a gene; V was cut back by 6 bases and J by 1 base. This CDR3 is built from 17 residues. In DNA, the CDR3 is TGTGCCAGCAGTCAAAGAACAGGGGGCTGGGGCACAGATACGCAGTATTTT. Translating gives CASSQRTGGWGTDTQYF.

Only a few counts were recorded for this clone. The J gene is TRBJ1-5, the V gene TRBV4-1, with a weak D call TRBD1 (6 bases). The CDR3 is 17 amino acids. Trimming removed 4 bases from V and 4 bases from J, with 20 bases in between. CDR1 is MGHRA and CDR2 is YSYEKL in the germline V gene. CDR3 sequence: CASSLRGGAVRNQPQHF. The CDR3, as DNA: TGCGCCAGCAGCCTGCGCGGGGGGGCAGTTCGAAATCAGCCCCAGCATTTT.

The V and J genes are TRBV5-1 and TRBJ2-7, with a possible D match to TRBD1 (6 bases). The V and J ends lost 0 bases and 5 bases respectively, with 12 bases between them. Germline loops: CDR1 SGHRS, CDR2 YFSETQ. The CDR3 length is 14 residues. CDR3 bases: TGCGCCAGCAGCTTGGTCCAAAAGGGGGACGAGCAGTACTTC. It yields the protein CASSLVQKGDEQYF.

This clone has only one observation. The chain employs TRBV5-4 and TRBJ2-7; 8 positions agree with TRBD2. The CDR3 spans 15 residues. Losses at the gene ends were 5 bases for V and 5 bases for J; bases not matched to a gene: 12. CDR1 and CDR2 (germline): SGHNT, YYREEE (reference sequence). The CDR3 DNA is TGTGCCAGCAGGGATTCTAGGCGGGGGGTTGACGAGCAGTACTTC. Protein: CASRDSRRGVDEQYF.

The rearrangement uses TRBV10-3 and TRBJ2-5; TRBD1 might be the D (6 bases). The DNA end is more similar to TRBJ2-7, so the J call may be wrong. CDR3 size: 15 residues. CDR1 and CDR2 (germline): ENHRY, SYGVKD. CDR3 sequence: CAIPPDRLPSYEQYF. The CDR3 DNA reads TGTGCCATCCCTCCCGACAGGCTTCCGTCCTACGAGCAGTACTTC.

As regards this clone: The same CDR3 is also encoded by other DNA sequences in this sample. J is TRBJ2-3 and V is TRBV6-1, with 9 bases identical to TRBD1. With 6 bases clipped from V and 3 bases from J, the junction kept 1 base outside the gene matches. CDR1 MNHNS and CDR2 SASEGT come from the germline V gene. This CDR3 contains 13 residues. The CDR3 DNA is TGTGCCAGCAGGGACAGGGGTACAGATACGCAGTATTTT. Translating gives CASRDRGTDTQYF.

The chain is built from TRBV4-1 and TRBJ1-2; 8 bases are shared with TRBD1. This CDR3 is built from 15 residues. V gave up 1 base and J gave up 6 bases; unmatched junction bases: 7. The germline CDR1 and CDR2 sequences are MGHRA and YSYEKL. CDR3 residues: CASSQGLTGGNGYTF. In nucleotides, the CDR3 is TGCGCCAGCAGCCAAGGTCTCACAGGGGGGAATGGCTACACCTTC.

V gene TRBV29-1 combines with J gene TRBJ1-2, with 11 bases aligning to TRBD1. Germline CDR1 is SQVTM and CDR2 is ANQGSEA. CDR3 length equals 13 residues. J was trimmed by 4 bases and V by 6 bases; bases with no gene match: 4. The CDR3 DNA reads TGCAGCGTCGGACAGGGGGCAATCTATGGCTACACCTTC. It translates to CSVGQGAIYGYTF.

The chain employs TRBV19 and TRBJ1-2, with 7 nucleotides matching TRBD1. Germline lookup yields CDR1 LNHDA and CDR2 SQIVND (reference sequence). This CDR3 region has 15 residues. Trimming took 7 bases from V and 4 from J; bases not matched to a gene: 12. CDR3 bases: TGTGCCAGTACCCCAGAGGGGGCGCAAGGCTATGGCTACACCTTC. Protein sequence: CASTPEGAQGYGYTF. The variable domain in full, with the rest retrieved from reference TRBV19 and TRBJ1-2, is DGGITQSPKYLFRKEGQNVTLSCEQNLNHDAMYWYRQDPGQGLRLIYYSQIVNDFQKGDIAEGYSVSREKKESFPLTVTSAQKNPTAFYLCASTPEGAQGYGYTFGSGTRLTVV.

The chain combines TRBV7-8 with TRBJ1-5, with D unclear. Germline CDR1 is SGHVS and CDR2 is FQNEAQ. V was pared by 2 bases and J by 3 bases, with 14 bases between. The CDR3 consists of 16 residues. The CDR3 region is CASSLMGGQNNQPQHF. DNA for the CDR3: TGTGCCAGCAGCTTAATGGGCGGGCAGAACAATCAGCCCCAGCATTTT.

The CDR3 loop reads CASSLGTGTLYEQYF. CDR3 nucleotide sequence: TGTGCCAGCAGCTTAGGGACAGGGACTTTATACGAGCAGTACTTC. The chain links TRBV7-2 to TRBJ2-7, with TRBD1 matching over 8 bases. This CDR3 is built from 15 residues. V was clipped by 1 base and J by 4 bases; unmatched bases: 6. CDR1 and CDR2 from the germline V gene are SGHTA and FQGNSA.